The entry below describes one T cell receptor beta chain. Its antigen remains unknown. TCRdb's copy holds only in-frame clones and misses some; the assay was immunoSEQ multiplex PCR. Of more than 40,000 clones listed, approximately 85% are singletons. The CDR3 has 14 residues. The germline V gene has CDR1 MNHNY and CDR2 SVGAGI (reference sequence). V lost 0 bases to trimming and J lost 12 bases, with 15 bases between them. These data originate in a study of OX40 agonist ivuxolimab in advanced cancers. Study-wide context: Ivuxolimab, which is an agonistic anti-OX40 (CD134) antibody, was administered to the patients.

Study observations and caveats: Still undetermined is the antigen specificity of the expanded peripheral T cells.

Blood samples were obtained at baseline, cycle 4 day 1, and cycle 7 day 1. The chain recombines TRBV6-6 with TRBJ2-1; D might be TRBD2 (6 bases). This clonotype was obtained from an adult with an advanced solid tumor such as melanoma, head and neck, liver or kidney cancer. Sample: CD4+ or CD8+ T cells sorted from blood, taken in a trial of the OX40 agonist ivuxolimab. CDR3 amino acids: CASSYSTELRGQFF. The CDR3 DNA reads TGTGCCAGCAGTTACTCGACAGAATTGCGGGGGCAGTTCTTC.